This T cell receptor beta chain was profiled in a study of OX40 agonist ivuxolimab in advanced cancers. Study in general: Prior anti-PD-1, anti-PD-L1 or anti-CTLA-4 therapy did not bar entry, and around 39% had some. Findings and caveats of the study: CD8+ T cells were the subset that, on average, had more expanded clones than CD4+. Clones of CD4+ and CD8+ blood T cells grew by week 6 at doses of 0.1 to 3.0 mg/kg.

In its sample, this clone was seen a few times. Its antigen is not identified. Deletions cut 5 bases from V and 6 bases from J, with 11 bases between. CDR1 and CDR2 (germline): SGHDT, YYEEEE. The CDR3 covers 13 residues. Prior autoimmune disease or systemic immunosuppression barred patients. Here immunoSEQ multiplex PCR was the method, and the copy in TCRdb shows in-frame clones only, minus some. The sample yields 50,000 to 65,000 clones, 81% seen once. This chain joins TRBV5-6 and TRBJ1-4; D is unclear. The starting material was CD4+ or CD8+ T cells sorted from blood, obtained in a trial of the OX40 agonist ivuxolimab. This TCR derives from an adult with an advanced solid tumor such as melanoma, head and neck, liver or kidney cancer. In DNA, the CDR3 is TGTGCCAGCAGTTTCCTTAAAGATGAAAAACTGTTTTTT. This translates into CASSFLKDEKLFF.